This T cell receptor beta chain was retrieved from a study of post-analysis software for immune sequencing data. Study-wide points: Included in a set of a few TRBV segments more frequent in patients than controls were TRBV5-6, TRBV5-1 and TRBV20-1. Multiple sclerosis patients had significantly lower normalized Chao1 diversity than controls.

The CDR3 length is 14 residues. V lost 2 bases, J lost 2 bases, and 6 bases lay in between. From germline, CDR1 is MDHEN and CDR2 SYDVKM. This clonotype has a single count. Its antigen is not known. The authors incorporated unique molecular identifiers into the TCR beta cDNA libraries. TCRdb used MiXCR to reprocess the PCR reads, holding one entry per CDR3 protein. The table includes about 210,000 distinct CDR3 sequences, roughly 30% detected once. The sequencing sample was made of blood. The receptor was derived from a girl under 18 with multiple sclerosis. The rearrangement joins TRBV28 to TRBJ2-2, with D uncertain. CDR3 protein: CASSLLDNTGELFF. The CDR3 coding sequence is TGTGCCAGCAGTTTACTGGACAACACCGGGGAGCTGTTTTTT.